This T cell receptor (beta chain) was sequenced for a study of read filtering for tumor transcriptome and immune sequencing. Study context: After DNase treatment, RNA was made into whole-transcriptome libraries. RNA-seq yielded only about 75 to 1,400 TCR reads, IR-seq about 4 to 10.27 million.

This clonotype was observed at least ten times. Its antigen is unknown. From about 400 ng of RNA, a library with molecular barcoded alpha/delta and beta/gamma adaptors was made. TCRdb redid the calling of the reads with MiXCR, one entry per CDR3 protein. The repertoire holds about 63,000 distinct CDR3 sequences, with approximately 15% as singletons. Whole-study results and caveats: Single-read clonotypes: 80% to 90% of IR-seq clonotypes (about 4% of reads), 74.6% of RNA-seq clonotypes (roughly 45% of reads). Even smaller IR-seq throughput identified most shared clonotypes.

The sample consisted of a population of CD138-negative cells sorted from bone marrow. The sequence was obtained from a donor at least 40 years old with multiple myeloma.

The CDR3 reads CASSPSPAGELFF. The CDR3 coding sequence is TGTGCCAGCAGCCCCTCCCCTGCCGGGGAGCTGTTTTTT. V gene TRBV11-2 combines with J gene TRBJ2-2; D is unresolved. The ends were cut back, 5 bases at V and 6 bases at J, with 10 bases in the middle. The CDR3 sequence is 13 residues long. Germline values: CDR1 SGHAT, CDR2 FQNNGV.